The rows below give T cell receptor beta chains drawn from one sample of a study of blood T cell repertoires in COVID-19. Clones were sequenced by immunoSEQ multiplex PCR, and TCRdb holds only the in-frame ones, with some missing. The sample lists 110,000 to 150,000 clones, around 80% occurring once. The material sequenced was peripheral blood. The receptors stem from a woman aged 45-65 years with acute or convalescent COVID-19. CDR3s include the opening cysteine and the closing phenylalanine or tryptophan. A D gene is named only where the DNA matches it firmly. Size values are once, few and many counts, or a class for expanded clones, and some rows have none.

J gene | V gene | D gene | CDR3 length | clone size | CDR3 protein | CDR3 DNA
TRBJ2-7 | TRBV27 | TRBD2 | 16 | . | CASRLSGGSSSYEQYF | TGTGCCAGCAGACTTAGCGGGGGGTCGAGCTCCTACGAGCAGTACTTC
TRBJ1-1 | TRBV2 | TRBD1 | 13 | . | CASSDNRGTEAFF | TGTGCCAGCAGCGATAACAGGGGCACTGAAGCTTTCTTT
TRBJ2-2 | TRBV27 | . | 15 | . | CASSSGGLGTGELFF | TGTGCCAGCAGTTCCGGGGGTCTTGGCACCGGGGAGCTGTTTTTT
TRBJ1-1 | TRBV5-1 | . | 14 | . | CASSLFGQNTEAFF | TGCGCCAGCAGCTTATTTGGACAGAACACTGAAGCTTTCTTT
TRBJ2-4 | TRBV4-3 | TRBD2 | 16 | . | CASSQLGGVGKNIQYF | TGCGCCAGCAGCCAATTGGGGGGGGTGGGCAAAAACATTCAGTACTTC
TRBJ1-1 | TRBV7-2 | . | 15 | . | CASSLDRPGDTEAFF | TGTGCCAGCAGCTTAGATAGGCCAGGGGACACTGAAGCTTTCTTT
TRBJ2-2 | TRBV7-9 | . | 12 | few | CASSLEGGELFF | TGTGCCAGCAGCTTGGAGGGCGGGGAGCTGTTTTTT
TRBJ1-2 | TRBV4-3 | TRBD1 | 15 | . | CASSQGRDSSYGYTF | TGCGCCAGCAGCCAAGGAAGGGACAGCTCCTATGGCTACACCTTC
TRBJ2-3 | TRBV9 | . | 12 | . | CASSVDRDTQYF | TGTGCCAGCAGCGTAGATCGGGATACGCAGTATTTT
TRBJ2-7 | TRBV11-2 | TRBD1 | 15 | . | CASSSHRDRGLGQYF | TGTGCCAGCAGCTCCCACCGGGACAGGGGGCTGGGGCAGTACTTC
TRBJ2-7 | TRBV9 | TRBD1 | 14 | few | CASSVGDRIAPQYF | TGTGCCAGCAGCGTAGGGGACAGGATCGCTCCGCAGTACTTC
TRBJ1-4 | TRBV29-1 | . | 12 | . | CSVADQREKLFF | TGCAGCGTTGCCGATCAGCGGGAAAAACTGTTTTTT
TRBJ1-1 | TRBV7-9 | TRBD1 | 13 | . | CASSEGQLTEAFF | TGTGCCAGCAGCGAGGGACAGCTCACTGAAGCTTTCTTT